This T cell receptor beta chain emerged from a study of vaccination and CD4 T cells after COVID-19 (dated by TCRdb to between 2020 and 2023). Notes on the research overall: Six males and four females were included in the convalescent cohort, with two Hispanic individuals, seven Caucasians, two Asians and one multiracial person represented. Two doses of either the Pfizer-BioNTech BNT162b2 vaccine (n=8) or the Moderna mRNA-1273 vaccine (n=2) were administered to participants. Post-COVID blood samples from convalescent patients were collected a median of about 110 days after diagnosis, with a range of roughly 30 to 170 days. Post-vaccine blood samples were collected a median of around 10 weeks after the second vaccine dose, ranging from roughly 13 to 250 days. Overlapping spike peptide pools from SARS-CoV-2 and from the common cold coronaviruses HCoV-NL63, HCoV-OC43 and HCoV-229E were used as culture stimuli. Control cultures received a CEFX viral epitope pool as the positive control, an HIV-1 Nef peptide pool as the negative control, or no peptide. The spike-specific CD4+ TCR repertoire was compared before and after mRNA vaccination in under 11 COVID-19 convalescent patients and a few infection-naive healthy vaccine recipients. Beyond this particular receptor, the publication reports: Although the median number of SARS-CoV-2-reactive clonotypes went up from around 20 after infection to more than 30 after vaccination, the increase was not significant. Of the vaccine-specific clones in convalescent patients, 304 of 307, or nearly all, reacted only to SARS-CoV-2 spike and did not cross-react with common cold coronaviruses. Among the post-vaccine SARS-CoV-2-reactive clones in convalescent patients, a median around 90% showed up only after vaccination, which suggests vaccine-specific priming. The number of convalescent patients in the study was relatively small, and the study did not examine early timepoints following natural infection.

The treatment or condition label corresponds to: approximately 9-day PBMC culture with coronavirus spike peptide pools or control peptides (ViraFEST assay). The ViraFEST assay was used in the study, in which antigen-specific T cells were expanded with peptide pools and expanded clonotypes were subsequently identified by TCR sequencing. The absence of prior SARS-CoV-2 infection in healthy vaccine recipients was confirmed by negative nucleocapsid antibody tests before and after vaccination. Each well held under 2.5 million PBMCs cultured in IMDM containing about 5% human AB serum and roughly 9.7 IU/ml IL-2, with about 9.1 ug/ml peptide pools added. On days 3 and 7, half of the culture medium was replaced with fresh IL-2-containing medium. CD4+ T cells were isolated after approximately eleven days of culture through negative selection using the EasySep CD4+ T cell isolation kit. PBMCs were separated from whole blood using Ficoll-Paque Plus gradient centrifugation and then either used fresh or cryopreserved at -140C. Culture conditions were generally each tested in triplicate wells.

Looking up the germline V gene yields CDR1 SNHLY and CDR2 FYNNEI. V is pared back by 7 bases and J by 0 bases, with 13 bases lying between the germline termini. From the cysteine up to the phenylalanine, the CDR3 has a length of 14 residues. The DNA shown is the 42-base CDR3, in frame from base 1. The protocol used for the library was PCR. TCR sequencing of DNA from cultured CD4+ T cells used the Oncomine TCR Beta short-read assay at the Johns Hopkins FTIC core. The QIAamp micro DNA kit was used to extract genomic DNA from the cultured CD4+ T cells. Oncomine TCR Beta libraries from cultured CD4+ T cells were pooled with unique dual indexes and sequenced on an Illumina iSeq 100. As for the original processing: Non-productive sequences were removed, and CDR3s that did not start with C, did not end with F or W, or were shorter than 7 amino acids were discarded. The MANAFEST web application was used to identify antigen-specific clonotypes by comparing peptide-stimulated wells against reference wells and other culture wells. Positive clones required FDR below 0.05, an odds ratio above 5, and productive frequency above 0.1% in at least two of three replicate wells. Cross-reactive clonotypes were defined as significantly expanded in both SARS-CoV-2 spike wells and at least one common cold coronavirus spike condition. Levenshtein distances (stringdist) and unrooted phylogenetic trees (ape) in R version 3.6.1 were used to assess CDR3 homology. Using fastp trimming at Q25 and MiXCR clonotype assembly, TCRdb reanalyzed the public sequencing data and kept in-frame beta chains. For every CDR3 protein sequence, its rows merge into one entry that carries the most common genes and DNA. The V and J calls, along with clone size, are taken from TCRdb and not from the paper's own processing. The sample yields under 30,000 distinct CDR3 sequences; under 45% were counted once. About 18% of the sample lies in the top ten.

Notes on this clonotype: Which antigen it targets is not known. Base qualities are missing; no much larger clone stands one base away.

The rearranged segments are TRBV2 and TRBJ2-7; matching of 6 bases hints at TRBD2 as the D gene. Sequences were derived from CD4+ T cells from blood, cultured in vitro, sampled before SARS-CoV-2 vaccination. The sequence was obtained from a human donor who received a COVID-19 vaccine. Read as DNA, the sequence is TGTGCCAGCAATCGGGACTTCAGCTCCTACGAGCAGTACTTC. The translation is CASNRDFSSYEQYF.